This paragraph covers one T cell receptor (beta chain) sequence. Its specificity is unknown. The sample originates from a study of cytomegalovirus exposure and HLA in healthy donors. Across the study: Out of about 170 million T cells, an earlier analysis found 117 million unique TCR beta sequences in total.

Notes on the study in general: Later analysis showed TCR association rates varying by HLA locus, highest for DRB1 and lowest for HLA-C. The authors later found most CMV-associated TCR beta chains appeared HLA-restricted.

CDR3 length: 16 residues. Trimming stripped 4 bases from V and 1 base from J, with 16 bases between. Germline V gives CDR1 MNHNY, CDR2 SVGAGI (reference sequence). In nominal health when sampled, donors likely had unrecorded immune exposures nonetheless. Primers for the PCR totalled 60 Vbeta and 13 Jbeta. Assay: immunoSEQ multiplex PCR; the TCRdb copy retains only in-frame clones and omits some. The sample yields some 170,000 clones, about four fifths seen once. The source of this sequence is a woman between 50 and 59 years old in good health and CMV-seronegative. This rearrangement joins TRBV6-6 to TRBJ1-1; D is perhaps TRBD1 (5 bases). The specimen sequenced was PBMCs. The CDR3 region is CASSLFGQGSNTEAFF. The CDR3 region has the DNA TGTGCCAGCAGTTTGTTTGGGCAGGGATCGAACACTGAAGCTTTCTTT.